This T cell receptor (beta chain) is from a study of blood T cell repertoires in COVID-19. Study overall: Nucleic acid was either cDNA or gDNA, and it came from T cells, B-cell-depleted T cells, or PBMCs.

V was trimmed by 8 bases and J by 1 base, leaving 5 bases between them. Germline assignment: CDR1 GTSNPN and CDR2 SVGIG (reference sequence). The CDR3 loop spans 11 amino acids. This clone has only one observation. Original analysis: Scientists estimated how many nucleated cells there were by amplifying reference gene primers. TCRdb keeps only in-frame clones here, not all; method: immunoSEQ multiplex PCR. D and trimming were read from the DNA, whereas the V and J calls and clone size are those reported in that table. Here the sample spans 50,000 or so clones, 70% to 85% being singletons. The rearrangement uses TRBV30 and TRBJ2-2, with D uncertain. The TCR comes from a man at least 80 years old with COVID-19, enrolled during active disease. Sequenced sample: peripheral blood. The CDR3 nucleotides are TGTGCCGGCAGGAACACCGGGGAGCTGTTTTTT. This sequence encodes CAGRNTGELFF. Combining the CDR3 with reference TRBV30 and TRBJ2-2 gives the whole variable domain SQTIHQWPATLVQPVGSPLSLECTVEGTSNPNLYWYRQAAGRGLQLLFYSVGIGQISSEVPQNLSASRPQDRQFILSSKKLLLSDSGFYLCAGRNTGELFFGEGSRLTVL.